Following are 2 T cell receptor beta chains from one sample sequenced in a study of blood T cell repertoires in COVID-19. Sequencing used immunoSEQ multiplex PCR; TCRdb keeps in-frame clones, though not all of them. This sample has roughly 200,000 clones; approximately 84% occur once, and the top ten carry approximately 4.4%. Sequencing used peripheral blood. Receptors originate from a man aged 50 to 59 with active or convalescent COVID-19.

In nucleotides, the CDR3 is TGTGCCATCGGCCGGACAGGGCACTCCGGGTCCCACGAGCAGTACTTC. Amino acids: CAIGRTGHSGSHEQYF. V usage is TRBV10-3 and J usage is TRBJ2-7, with TRBD1 matching over 8 bases. Germline CDR1 reads ENHRY; CDR2 reads SYGVKD. This CDR3 is built from 16 residues. V lost 8 bases, J lost 5 bases, and 17 bases stayed unmatched.

The rearrangement links TRBV4-3 to TRBJ2-1; 11 positions agree with TRBD2. With V trimmed by 0 bases and J by 13 bases, 5 bases remained unmatched. The CDR3 length is 14 residues. Germline assignment: CDR1 LGHNA and CDR2 YSLEER. The CDR3 DNA follows: TGCGCCAGCAGCCAAGATCGGCTAGCGGGGGGACAGTTCTTC. Residues: CASSQDRLAGGQFF.